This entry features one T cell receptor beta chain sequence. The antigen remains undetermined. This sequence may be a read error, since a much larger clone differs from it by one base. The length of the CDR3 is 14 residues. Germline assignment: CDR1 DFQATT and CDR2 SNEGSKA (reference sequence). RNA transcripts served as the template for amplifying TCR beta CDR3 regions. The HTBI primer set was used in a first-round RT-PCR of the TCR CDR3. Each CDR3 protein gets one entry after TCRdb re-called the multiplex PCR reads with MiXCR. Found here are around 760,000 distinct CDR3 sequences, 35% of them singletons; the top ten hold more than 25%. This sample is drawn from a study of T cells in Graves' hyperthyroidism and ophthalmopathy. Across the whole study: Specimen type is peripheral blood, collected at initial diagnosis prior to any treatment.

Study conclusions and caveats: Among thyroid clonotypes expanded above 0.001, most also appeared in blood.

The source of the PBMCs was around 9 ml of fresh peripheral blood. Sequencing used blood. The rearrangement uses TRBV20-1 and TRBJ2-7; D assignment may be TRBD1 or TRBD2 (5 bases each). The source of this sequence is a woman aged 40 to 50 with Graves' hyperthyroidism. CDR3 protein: CSARGGGRSYGQYF. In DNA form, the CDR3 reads TGCAGTGCTCGGGGCGGAGGAAGGTCCTACGGGCAGTACTTC.